This T cell receptor beta chain came from a study of response to subunit inactivated influenza vaccine. One entry per CDR3 protein, called by TCRdb with MiXCR from the RT-PCR reads. The sample shows 150,000 to 200,000 distinct CDR3 sequences, more than 10% of them seen only once. Germline lookup yields CDR1 MNHNS and CDR2 SASEGT. This CDR3 contains 16 residues. The germline V and J ends were trimmed by 7 bases and 2 bases, with 19 bases remaining between them. This clonotype has more than one count but fewer than ten. Its antigen is not identified. Study results and caveats: Authors suggested seasonal influenza vaccinations each recruit few new T cells.

These records were also assigned to another study, of T cells expressing NK-cell markers. Per that paper: The authors made TCR beta cDNA libraries by 5'RACE template switching. This switching added a universal primer site and UMIs. Investigators obtained TCR beta repertoires from sorted CD3+CD56+NKG2C+, CD3+CD56+NKG2C- and CD3+CD56-NKG2C+ T cells. In several donors, dominant clonotypes made up about 28.3-60.1% of CD3+CD56-NKG2C+ cells. Questions lingered over whether expanded NKG2C+ T cell clones were HCMV-specific.

The receptor was derived from a man between 50 and 59 years old who received an inactivated influenza vaccine. This chain links TRBV6-1 with TRBJ2-3, with TRBD2 as a possible D gene (5 bases). Sample: CD8+ T cells sorted from PBMCs, taken 11 to 12 days after vaccination. The DNA of the CDR3 is TGTGCCAGCAACCTCGACGGGGAATTCTTCACAGATACGCAGTATTTT. It translates to CASNLDGEFFTDTQYF.